This TCR beta chain appears in the sequencing data of a study of early T cells in non-severe SARS-CoV-2 infection. The overall study: The sequenced material was bulk RNA from unsorted whole blood, and its chains were unpaired. Overall study results and limits: Matching with VDJdb favored anti-spike CD8 responses (missing private and CD4 specificities).

A single record per CDR3 protein comes from TCRdb applying MiXCR to the 5' RACE reads. Among 75,000 to 80,000 distinct CDR3 sequences, about 16% were seen once, and the ten largest hold 2.9%. This clonotype was detected a few times. The antigen remains undetermined. The sequence derives from an adult who was a healthcare worker with PCR-confirmed SARS-CoV-2 infection or an uninfected control (not recorded which). Sequenced: whole blood.

CDR3 DNA: TGCGCCAGCAGCTTGGGAGGGGGAAGGATTGAAAAACTGTTTTTT. Translated: CASSLGGGRIEKLFF. The V and J genes are TRBV5-1 and TRBJ1-4; maybe TRBD1 (6 bases). V dropped 0 bases and J dropped 7 bases, with 13 bases sitting between them. CDR1 is SGHRS and CDR2 is YFSETQ in the germline V gene. The CDR3 spans 15 residues.